One T cell receptor (beta chain) is described in this entry. Assay used: immunoSEQ multiplex PCR; TCRdb lists only in-frame clones, some missing. The data hold about 27,000 clones, with about 77% observed a single time. Germline V gene data show CDR1 as MNHGY and CDR2 as SAAAGT. CDR3 size: 15 residues. The trim removed 2 bases at V and 2 bases at J, leaving 2 bases unmatched. Treatment given: preoperative locoregional IRX-2 cytokine immunotherapy. Samples came from a phase Ib trial of preoperative locoregional IRX-2 cytokine immunotherapy. The sample is drawn from a study of preoperative IRX-2 immunotherapy in early breast cancer.

Sequencing used lymph node tissue, obtained before IRX-2 immunotherapy. The chain carries TRBV6-8 and TRBJ1-3; 8 nucleotides agree with TRBD1. The TCR sequence derives from a human donor with breast cancer. CDR3 nucleotide sequence: TGTGCCAGCAGTTACAAACAGGGGGCTGGAAACACCATATATTTT. Residues: CASSYKQGAGNTIYF.